The present T cell receptor (beta chain) was sequenced within a study of shared clonotypes between healthy human individuals (dated by TCRdb to 2020 to 2021). Broadly, across the study: A couple of women and a few men aged 18 to 49 years were included in the cohort. Per donor, three plates each were used for CD4 naive and CD4 memory, two for CD8 naive, and one for CD8 memory. To estimate repertoire size and how much clonotype sharing occurs between individuals, the study deeply sequenced the blood TCR repertoires of about five healthy adults. To increase sequencing depth and limit assay-specific biases, different laboratories used diverse techniques to prepare libraries and sequence TCR repertoires. Between about 0.9 and 10 billion PBMCs per donor were obtained by leukapheresis. The paper as a whole reports these results and caveats: When a handful of donors were compared, the shared fraction of clonotypes was about 5.5% for naive CD4, approximately 3.5% for naive CD8, 2.3% for memory CD4, and around 0.37% for memory CD8. Rarefaction of sorted-subset datasets indicated incomplete sequencing despite the large sequencing depth. Pairwise subsampling led to the expectation that sequencing depth would affect the degree of clonotype sharing among donors. Sampling was restricted to blood, and TCR repertoires in tissues likely differ from the TCR repertoires found in blood. Naive subsets generally had larger estimated clonotype richness than memory subsets did. Higher generation probabilities were observed for clonotypes shared by all four sorted-subset donors than for non-shared clonotypes. Because the study included only a small number of donors, the genetic and exposure-history diversity represented was limited.

The junction shows trimming of 1 base on V and 3 bases on J, plus 13 bases between the germline ends. The CDR3 contains 15 residues, cysteine and phenylalanine counted. Left in the record is the CDR3 DNA by itself, 45 bases read in frame from the first base. CDR1 and CDR2 were assigned from the germline V gene as SGHTA and FQGNSA. Using the deep immunoSEQ assay, TCR CDR3 regions were amplified from genomic DNA by multiplex PCR. Genomic DNA extracted from each cell subset was distributed evenly over all wells of several immunoSEQ 96-well plates, and each plate served as one replicate. For sorted subsets, each replicate PCR was loaded with approximately 200 ng genomic DNA, equivalent to 25,000 to 30,000 T cell genomes. The purified libraries were quantified using a Qubit 3.0 fluorometer, sized with a Bioanalyzer 2100, and then quantified again using the KAPA Library Quantification kit. Every immunoSEQ 96-well plate was sequenced on a separate single-read 150-cycle Illumina NextSeq 550 flow cell. For the original study's pipeline: Because only junctional sequences without quality scores were contained in the immunoSEQ output, filtering matching that applied to full-length reads could not be performed. Sequences were annotated with PyIR, a Python wrapper for IgBLAST v1.9, using IMGT germline references to assign V/J genes and CDR3. Reads with weak V/J assignments (E-value above 1e-6), missing CDR3, stop codons, out-of-frame junctions, or ambiguous translated residues were removed. V3J clonotypes were defined as sequences sharing an identical inferred V gene, J gene, and CDR3 amino acid sequence. To compute the percentage overlap between repertoires, the number of shared unique clonotypes was divided by the size of the smaller repertoire. Repertoire richness was assessed with RTK rarefaction, the Chao1 estimator, and Recon v2.1 estimates of unobserved clonotypes. For all TCRbeta clonotypes obtained by the gDNA method from several donors, generation probabilities were computed with OLGA. This is the immuneACCESS table as TCRdb keeps it, with only in-frame sequences that have V and J called. A part of the clones is gone; compared with another copy, unresolved V genes explain less than half, and the rest is unexplained. D and trimming were read from the DNA, whereas the V and J calls and clone size are those reported in that table. The sample includes about 380,000 clones, with approximately 97% observed a single time. Clones ranked in the top ten supply more than 0.3% of the sample.

Remarks on this clone: This clone's antigen is unknown. No clone much larger than this one lies a single base away; base qualities are absent.

Donors were healthy HIV-negative adults with no recently reported acute infections or vaccinations. Only Caucasian adults living in Nashville, Tennessee, USA were represented among the donors. CD8 memory samples combined magnetically selected CD45RO+ cells with CCR7-negative CD45RA+ effector memory (TemRA) cells. Blood was collected by leukapheresis, and PBMCs were isolated by Ficoll-Histopaque density gradient centrifugation and then cryopreserved in liquid nitrogen vapor phase. Purity and quantity of every magnetically sorted T cell population were checked by analytical flow cytometry. Each sorted fraction had its genomic DNA isolated and then quantified by UV absorbance on a Nanodrop 2000c.

The chain is made from TRBV7-2 and TRBJ2-7, with TRBD2 as a weak D call on 5 bases. This TCR was recovered from a man in his thirties or forties in good health. What was sequenced was memory CD8+ T cells sorted from blood. According to the study, the label for this sample's cell subset or site signals: CD45RO+ cells pooled with CCR7-negative TemRA cells. This receptor carries the CDR3 CASSLGSGQYYEQYF. The DNA reads TGTGCCAGCAGCTTAGGGAGCGGTCAATACTACGAGCAGTACTTC.